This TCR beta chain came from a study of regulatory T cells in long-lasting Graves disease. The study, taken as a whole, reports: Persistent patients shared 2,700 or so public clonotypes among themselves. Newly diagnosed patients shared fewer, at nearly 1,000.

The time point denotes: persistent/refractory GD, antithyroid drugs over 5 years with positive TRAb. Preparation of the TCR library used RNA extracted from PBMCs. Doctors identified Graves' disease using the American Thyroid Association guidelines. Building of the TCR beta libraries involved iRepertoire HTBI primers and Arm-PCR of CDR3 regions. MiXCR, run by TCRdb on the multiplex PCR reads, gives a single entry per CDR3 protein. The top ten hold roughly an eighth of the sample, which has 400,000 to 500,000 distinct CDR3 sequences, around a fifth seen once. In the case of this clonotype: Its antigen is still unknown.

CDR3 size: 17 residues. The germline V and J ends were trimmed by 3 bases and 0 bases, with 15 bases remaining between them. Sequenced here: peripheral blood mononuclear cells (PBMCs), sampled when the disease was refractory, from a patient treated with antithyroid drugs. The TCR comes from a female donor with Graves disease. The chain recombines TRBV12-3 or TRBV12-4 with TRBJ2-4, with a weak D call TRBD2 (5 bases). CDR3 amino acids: CASSFVAGSLAKNIQYF. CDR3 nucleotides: TGTGCCAGCAGTTTTGTCGCGGGTAGTTTAGCCAAAAACATTCAGTACTTC.